A selection of T cell receptor beta chains follows, all from one sample in a study of T cell responses to AZD1222 COVID-19 vaccine. Using immunoSEQ multiplex PCR, the repertoire was profiled, and TCRdb retains in-frame clones only, with some absent. The table includes over 90,000 clones, around nine tenths detected once. The input for sequencing was peripheral blood, taken on day 0 of AZD1222 vaccination. These receptors were collected from an adult in good health. The CDR3 runs from the conserved cysteine through the conserved F or W. The D gene is left open where the match is weak. Only some rows state a clone size, as once, few, many or a class for expanded clones.

clone_size | d_call | cdr3_length | j_call | v_call | cdr3_nt | cdr3_aa
NA | NA | 12 | TRBJ1-5 | TRBV7-2 | TGTGCCAGCAGCTTATTAGGTCAGCCCCAGCATTTT | CASSLLGQPQHF
NA | NA | 13 | TRBJ1-5 | TRBV30 | TGTGCCTGGAGTAGGGGGTTTGATCAGCCCCAGCATTTT | CAWSRGFDQPQHF
few | TRBD1 | 13 | TRBJ2-7 | TRBV3-1/TRBV3-2 | TGTGCCAGCAGCCGCGGACAGGGTAACGAGCAGTACTTC | CASSRGQGNEQYF
NA | TRBD2 | 15 | TRBJ2-3 | TRBV19 | TGTGCCAGTAGTAGCGGGGGGGCCGATACAGATACGCAGTATTTT | CASSSGGADTDTQYF
few | NA | 15 | TRBJ2-1 | TRBV5-1 | TGCGCCAGCAGCTTGGATAGCGGCTCCTACAATGAGCAGTTCTTC | CASSLDSGSYNEQFF
NA | NA | 12 | TRBJ2-5 | TRBV12-5 | TGTGCTAGTGGCTTCGGGGGAGAGACCCAGTACTTC | CASGFGGETQYF
NA | TRBD1 | 15 | TRBJ2-7 | TRBV19 | TGTGCCAGTAGGACGACAGGGGGCGGAATCTACGAGCAGTACTTC | CASRTTGGGIYEQYF
NA | NA | 19 | TRBJ2-7 | TRBV3-1/TRBV3-2 | TGTGCCAGCAGGGGAGGGACTCAGGGGGCGCGGGGATTCGGCTACGAGCAGTACTTC | CASRGGTQGARGFGYEQYF
NA | NA | 15 | TRBJ2-3 | TRBV7-2 | TGTGCCAGCAGCGCATACTCCGGGACCCAAGATACGCAGTATTTT | CASSAYSGTQDTQYF
NA | NA | 14 | TRBJ2-7 | TRBV19 | TGTGCCAGTAGTATGGCACAGGCCCCCTACGAGCAGTACTTC | CASSMAQAPYEQYF
NA | NA | 15 | TRBJ2-3 | TRBV19 | TGTGCCAGTAGTATAGGAGCAAAGCACACAGATACGCAGTATTTT | CASSIGAKHTDTQYF
NA | NA | 13 | TRBJ1-1 | TRBV7-3 | TGTGCCAGCAGCTTAACAGGGAACACTGAAGCTTTCTTT | CASSLTGNTEAFF
NA | TRBD2 | 15 | TRBJ2-4 | TRBV18 | TGTGCCAGCTCCCCTACTAGCGGCCCTAAAAACATTCAGTACTTC | CASSPTSGPKNIQYF
NA | NA | 14 | TRBJ1-1 | TRBV19 | TGTGCCAGTAGTATGAGCTGGCGGACCACTGAAGCTTTCTTT | CASSMSWRTTEAFF
NA | NA | 11 | TRBJ2-5 | TRBV7-2 | TGTGCCAGCAGCCCCGGGGAGACCCAGTACTTC | CASSPGETQYF
NA | NA | 14 | TRBJ2-2 | TRBV2 | TGTGCCAGCAGACAGGGGGGGTACACCGGGGAGCTGTTTTTT | CASRQGGYTGELFF
NA | TRBD2 | 15 | TRBJ2-5 | TRBV15 | TGTGCCACCAGCAGGGCTAGCGGGGTGGGGGAGACCCAGTACTTC | CATSRASGVGETQYF
NA | NA | 13 | TRBJ2-7 | TRBV5-5 | TGTGCCAGCAGCTGGGGGCACACGGTCGAGCAGTACTTC | CASSWGHTVEQYF
NA | NA | 13 | TRBJ2-1 | TRBV2 | TGTGCCAGCAGGAGCGCGTCTTACAATGAGCAGTTCTTC | CASRSASYNEQFF
NA | NA | 11 | TRBJ2-1 | TRBV20-1 | TGCAGTGCTGGTTTCTACAATGAGCAGTTCTTC | CSAGFYNEQFF
few | NA | 15 | TRBJ1-2 | TRBV5-1 | TGCGCCAGCAGCTCAGCAACGGGGGACAACTATGGCTACACCTTC | CASSSATGDNYGYTF
NA | TRBD1 | 15 | TRBJ1-5 | TRBV6-1 | TGTGCCAGCAGTGGACAGGGGGGGTGGGATCAGCCCCAGCATTTT | CASSGQGGWDQPQHF
NA | TRBD2 | 15 | TRBJ2-5 | TRBV7-8 | TGTGCCAGCAGCCCCCTGACTAGCTGGTCAGAGACCCAGTACTTC | CASSPLTSWSETQYF
many | TRBD2 | 18 | TRBJ2-1 | TRBV7-2 | TGTGCCAGCAGCTTAGCCCTCGCTAGCGGGAGGGTCAACAATGAGCAGTTCTTC | CASSLALASGRVNNEQFF
NA | NA | 16 | TRBJ2-3 | TRBV7-2 | TGTGCCAGCAGCTACCAAGAAGGGGGGTACACAGATACGCAGTATTTT | CASSYQEGGYTDTQYF